A single sample is the source of the 30 T cell receptor beta chains below, sequenced in a study of beta chain features in type 1 diabetes. cDNA synthesis used the whole RNA isolate, giving expressed TCRB sequences. Assay used: immunoSEQ multiplex PCR; TCRdb lists only in-frame clones, some missing. The profile shows about 140,000 clones, about 7.1% of them singletons. Sequencing input: central memory CD4+ T cells from blood. The source of these receptors is a woman aged 30 to 39 in good health.

In this sample, this clone turned up a few times. The J gene is TRBJ1-2, the V gene TRBV19; tentative D call: TRBD1 (5 bases). V was clipped by 3 bases and J by 5 bases, with 16 bases between them. The germline gives CDR1 LNHDA, CDR2 SQIVND (reference sequence). The CDR3 extends over 15 amino acids. In nucleotides, the CDR3 is TGTGCCAGTAGTATGGGGCCAGTCGGTTGGTATGGCTACACCTTC. Its protein product is CASSMGPVGWYGYTF.

This clone occurred a few times. This chain joins TRBV27 and TRBJ2-4, with TRBD2 identical over 9 bases. Germline V lookup: CDR1 MNHEY, CDR2 SMNVEV (reference sequence). The CDR3 totals 16 residues. V lost 3 bases, J lost 4 bases, and 7 bases stayed unmatched. CDR3 in amino acids: CASSFWAGGSKNIQYF. The DNA of the CDR3 is TGTGCCAGCAGTTTTTGGGCGGGAGGGTCTAAAAACATTCAGTACTTC.

This chain joins TRBV15 and TRBJ2-3; D is possibly TRBD1 (5 bases). V shed 5 bases and J shed 10 bases, with 16 bases lying between them. CDR1 is LNHNV, CDR2 YYDKDF, per germline (reference sequence). The CDR3 is made up of 13 amino acids. CDR3 protein: CATSGSQGTAQYF. The CDR3 bases are TGTGCCACCAGCGGCAGCCAGGGCACAGCGCAGTATTTT.

At least ten counts were recorded for this clone. This chain links TRBV28 with TRBJ2-7, with D hard to call. V lost 3 bases, J lost 4 bases, and 13 bases lay in between. CDR1 and CDR2 from the germline V gene are MDHEN and SYDVKM. The CDR3 totals 14 residues. This CDR3 reads CASSLTRPPYEQYF. CDR3 in DNA: TGTGCCAGCAGTTTGACTCGACCCCCGTACGAGCAGTACTTC.

The chain links TRBV7-9 to TRBJ2-3; 7 bases line up with TRBD1. The junction had 7 bases not matched to a gene; V was cut back by 5 bases and J by 2 bases. The CDR3 is made up of 15 amino acids. Germline V gene data show CDR1 as SEHNR and CDR2 as FQNEAQ (reference sequence). The DNA for the CDR3 is TGTGCCAGCAGCGAGGACAGGATGGTCACAGATACGCAGTATTTT. Amino acid sequence: CASSEDRMVTDTQYF.

The gene calls are TRBV7-3 and TRBJ2-6, with 10 nucleotides matching TRBD1. V was clipped by 6 bases and J by 0 bases; unmatched bases: 11. The germline V gene encodes CDR1 SGHTA and CDR2 FQGTGA. The CDR3 contains 19 residues. The DNA for the CDR3 is TGTGCCAGCAGATTGGGACCCGGGACAGGGGACTCTGGGGCCAACGTCCTGACTTTC. Protein sequence: CASRLGPGTGDSGANVLTF.

This clone turned up a few times. V and J are TRBV7-2 and TRBJ2-1, with D unresolved. Germline CDR1 is SGHTA and CDR2 is FQGNSA. Trimming removed 3 bases at V and 4 bases at J, with 10 bases between. The CDR3 covers 14 residues. CDR3 region: CASSFSREYNEQFF. CDR3 nucleotide sequence: TGTGCCAGCAGCTTCTCTCGAGAGTACAATGAGCAGTTCTTC.

The chain couples TRBV19 to TRBJ2-3, with 10 bases aligning to TRBD1. CDR1 and CDR2 (germline): LNHDA, SQIVND (reference sequence). This CDR3 region has 14 residues. J lost 5 bases, V lost 4 bases, and 3 bases had no gene match. CDR3 nucleotides: TGTGCCAGTAGTACCGGGACAGGGGAAGATACGCAGTATTTT. It encodes CASSTGTGEDTQYF.

This clone was recorded a few times. CDR3 bases: TGCGCCAGCAGCCCCTCGCCGAGCGGGGGGAACACCGGGGAGCTGTTTTTT. This translates into CASSPSPSGGNTGELFF. The rearrangement uses TRBV5-1 and TRBJ2-2; 8 nucleotides line up with TRBD2. Trimming cost V 4 bases and J 1 base; bases outside gene matches: 9. Germline V lookup: CDR1 SGHRS, CDR2 YFSETQ. This CDR3 is 17 amino acids long.

This CDR3 reads CASSPPRRTGETYEQYF. The CDR3 DNA reads TGTGCCAGCTCACCACCGAGACGCACAGGGGAAACTTACGAGCAGTACTTC. This chain uses TRBV18 with TRBJ2-7; TRBD1 matches at 7 bases. Germline CDR1 and CDR2: KGHSH and LQKENI. The CDR3 has 17 residues. V gave up 0 bases and J gave up 4 bases; unmatched junction bases: 12. Complete variable domain (other parts from reference TRBV18 and TRBJ2-7): NAGVMQNPRHLVRRRGQEARLRCSPMKGHSHVYWYRQLPEEGLKFMVYLQKENIIDESGMPKERFSAEFPKEGPSILRIQQVVRGDSAAYFCASSPPRRTGETYEQYFGPGTRLTVT.

This chain uses TRBV9 with TRBJ2-5, with TRBD1 identical over 8 bases. The germline V gene has CDR1 SGDLS and CDR2 YYNGEE. The CDR3 sequence is 15 residues long. V was clipped by 4 bases and J by 3 bases; unmatched bases: 8. CDR3 in amino acids: CASSTGQGPEETQYF. CDR3 coding DNA: TGTGCCAGCAGCACTGGACAGGGTCCGGAAGAGACCCAGTACTTC.

The chain joins TRBV7-9 to TRBJ2-7; possible D gene TRBD1, 7 bases. This CDR3 spans 13 amino acids. Germline V gene lookup returns CDR1 SEHNR and CDR2 FQNEAQ (reference sequence). V dropped 6 bases and J dropped 5 bases, with 14 bases sitting between them. CDR3 sequence (DNA): TGTGCCAGCAGAATGGAGGGGGCCCACGAGCAGTACTTC. Translation gives CASRMEGAHEQYF.

This clone was picked up many times. This chain links TRBV9 with TRBJ2-3, with a possible D match to TRBD2 (5 bases). V lost 3 bases, J lost 0 bases, and 11 bases lay in between. This CDR3 region has 15 residues. The germline CDR1 and CDR2 sequences are SGDLS and YYNGEE. The DNA of the CDR3 is TGTGCCAGCAGCGGGGCGGGTTTTAGCACAGATACGCAGTATTTT. This sequence encodes CASSGAGFSTDTQYF.

The chain links TRBV6-5 to TRBJ2-2; perhaps TRBD1 as D (5 bases). This CDR3 has 14 residues. V dropped 11 bases and J dropped 0 bases, with 13 bases sitting between them. Germline V gene data show CDR1 as MNHEY and CDR2 as SVGAGI. The CDR3 region is CASSRVANTGELFF. The CDR3 region has the DNA TGTGCCTCCAGCAGGGTAGCGAACACCGGGGAGCTGTTTTTT.

The chain has TRBV4-2 and TRBJ2-1; TRBD2 agrees at 13 bases. This CDR3 region has 17 residues. Per the germline V gene, CDR1 is LGHNA and CDR2 is YNFKEQ. J gave up 6 bases and V 1 base, and 6 bases lay outside the gene matches. In DNA, the CDR3 is TGTGCCAGCAGCCAAGCATACGGGACTAGCGGGATCAATGAGCAGTTCTTC. It encodes CASSQAYGTSGINEQFF.

This clone was found a few times. This rearrangement joins TRBV18 to TRBJ2-1, with 11 bases identical to TRBD2. CDR1 is KGHSH, CDR2 LQKENI, per germline. V shed 1 base, J shed 2 bases, and the junction held 4 bases outside the gene matches. This CDR3 is 17 amino acids long. CDR3 DNA: TGTGCCAGCTCACCACTAGCGGGAGGGCTGACCTACAATGAGCAGTTCTTC. Its translation is CASSPLAGGLTYNEQFF.

The genes are TRBV5-4 and TRBJ2-1; a possible D gene is TRBD2 (6 bases). This CDR3 is 17 amino acids long. V was clipped by 3 bases and J by 4 bases, with 20 bases between them. Germline V gene lookup returns CDR1 SGHNT and CDR2 YYREEE (reference sequence). CDR3 coding DNA: TGTGCCAGCAGCTATGGGACTTCCACTTCTCGTTACAATGAGCAGTTCTTC. Protein: CASSYGTSTSRYNEQFF. Combining the CDR3 with reference TRBV5-4 and TRBJ2-1 gives the whole variable domain ETGVTQSPTHLIKTRGQQVTLRCSSQSGHNTVSWYQQALGQGPQFIFQYYREEENGRGNFPPRFSGLQFPNYSSELNVNALELDDSALYLCASSYGTSTSRYNEQFFGPGTRLTVL.

The rearrangement uses TRBV28 and TRBJ2-2, with D maybe TRBD2 (5 bases). The germline gives CDR1 MDHEN, CDR2 SYDVKM. There are 14 residues in the CDR3. Trimming pared 3 bases from V and 6 bases from J, leaving 11 bases between. This CDR3 is CASSLGEGAGELFF. In nucleotides, the CDR3 is TGTGCCAGCAGTTTGGGAGAGGGTGCCGGGGAGCTGTTTTTT.

This clone has more than one count but fewer than ten. The chain carries TRBV28 and TRBJ1-5; no clear D. The CDR3 sequence is 15 residues long. CDR1 and CDR2 from the germline V gene are MDHEN and SYDVKM. V was trimmed by 5 bases and J by 3 bases, leaving 14 bases between them. CDR3 DNA: TGTGCCAGCAGTACGCTCAGGCAATTCAATCAGCCCCAGCATTTT. It translates to CASSTLRQFNQPQHF.

The rearrangement uses TRBV14 and TRBJ2-1, with 15 bases lining up with TRBD2. Germline CDR1 and CDR2: SGHDN and FVKESK. This CDR3 has 17 residues. Germline trimming cut 2 bases from V and 4 bases from J; bases unmatched to any gene: 3. CDR3 in DNA: TGTGCCAGCAGCCAACCCGGGACTAGCGGGAGGTACAATGAGCAGTTCTTC. Translation: CASSQPGTSGRYNEQFF.

This chain connects TRBV7-2 to TRBJ1-5, with D perhaps TRBD1 (5 bases). The CDR3 extends over 13 amino acids. Trimming removed 5 bases at V and 4 bases at J, with 9 bases between. Looked up from germline, CDR1 is SGHTA and CDR2 is FQGNSA. This CDR3 is CASSRQSNQPQHF. The DNA of the CDR3 is TGTGCCAGCAGCAGACAGTCGAATCAGCCCCAGCATTTT.

The chain has TRBV18 and TRBJ1-5; a weak D match, TRBD1 (6 bases). Trimming cost V 5 bases and J 0 bases, with 14 bases left between them. The CDR3 loop spans 16 amino acids. Germline CDR1 and CDR2: KGHSH and LQKENI. CDR3 sequence reads: CASSATRGNSNQPQHF. The DNA for the CDR3 is TGTGCCAGCTCAGCAACCAGGGGTAATAGCAATCAGCCCCAGCATTTT.

V gene TRBV6-1 combines with J gene TRBJ2-2; TRBD2 agrees at 8 bases. The CDR3 has 14 amino acids. Germline lookup yields CDR1 MNHNS and CDR2 SASEGT. V was clipped by 7 bases and J by 5 bases; unmatched bases: 6. The CDR3 sequence: CASKGLAPTGELFF. DNA for the CDR3: TGTGCCAGCAAAGGACTAGCACCGACCGGGGAGCTGTTTTTT.

This clone came up many times. Other DNA variants within this sample encode the same CDR3. This chain connects TRBV25-1 to TRBJ1-5; 7 bases agree with TRBD1. CDR3 size: 14 residues. The J segment lost 5 bases and the V segment lost 3 bases, leaving 4 bases of the junction unmatched. CDR1 is MGHDK and CDR2 is SYGVNS in the germline V gene. CDR3 in amino acids: CASSDLTGDQPQHF. The CDR3 bases are TGTGCCAGCAGTGATCTCACAGGGGATCAGCCCCAGCATTTT.

With respect to this clone: Other DNA sequences in the sample encode the same CDR3. In DNA form, the CDR3 reads TGCGCCAGCAGTGAACTAGCGGGAGAGGATACGCAGTATTTT. Amino acids: CASSELAGEDTQYF. J is TRBJ2-3 and V is TRBV5-1; 11 positions agree with TRBD2. This CDR3 is built from 14 residues. After removal of 5 bases from V and 6 bases from J, the junction contained 5 bases not matched to a gene. Germline V lookup: CDR1 SGHRS, CDR2 YFSETQ.

The rearrangement links TRBV5-1 to TRBJ2-2; TRBD2 matches 15 bases. CDR3 length: 17 residues. Germline-derived CDR1 and CDR2 are SGHRS and YFSETQ. V lost 4 bases to trimming and J lost 2 bases; unmatched junction nucleotides: 3. CDR3 amino acids: CASSTGLAGGNTGELFF. The CDR3 DNA sequence: TGCGCCAGCAGCACGGGACTAGCGGGAGGAAACACCGGGGAGCTGTTTTTT.

This clone was recorded a few times. The chain links TRBV27 to TRBJ2-6; 7 bases match TRBD2. Germline trimming cut 4 bases from V and 4 bases from J; bases unmatched to any gene: 16. The CDR3 length is 19 residues. Germline CDR1 and CDR2: MNHEY and SMNVEV (reference sequence). The CDR3 sequence: CASSSGGGRWASGANVLTF. CDR3 coding DNA: TGTGCCAGCAGTTCTGGGGGGGGACGCTGGGCCTCCGGGGCCAACGTCCTGACTTTC.

The genes are TRBV19 and TRBJ2-6; D remains ambiguous. V lost 2 bases to trimming and J lost 2 bases, with 7 bases between them. Germline CDR1 and CDR2: LNHDA and SQIVND (reference sequence). The CDR3 length is 15 residues. This CDR3 reads CASSINSAGANVLTF. The CDR3 DNA sequence: TGTGCCAGTAGTATAAACTCGGCTGGGGCCAACGTCCTGACTTTC. The full variable domain, rest sourced from reference TRBV19 and TRBJ2-6, is DGGITQSPKYLFRKEGQNVTLSCEQNLNHDAMYWYRQDPGQGLRLIYYSQIVNDFQKGDIAEGYSVSREKKESFPLTVTSAQKNPTAFYLCASSINSAGANVLTFGAGSRLTVL.

The chain employs TRBV15 and TRBJ1-5, with TRBD1 matching over 8 bases. The CDR3 has 15 amino acids. V trimming: 1 base; J trimming: 3 bases; junction bases outside the gene matches: 2. Germline V gives CDR1 LNHNV, CDR2 YYDKDF (reference sequence). The CDR3 sequence: CATSRGDRPNQPQHF. CDR3 in DNA: TGTGCCACCAGCAGAGGGGACAGGCCCAATCAGCCCCAGCATTTT.

Ten or more counts support this clone. The genes are TRBV29-1 and TRBJ1-1; TRBD1 might be the D (5 bases). Between the trimmed V and J ends, which lost 6 bases and 4 bases, there was a span of 18 bases. From germline, CDR1 is SQVTM and CDR2 ANQGSEA. The CDR3 has 14 amino acids. CDR3 region: CSVSLTVLGTEAFF. The CDR3 DNA follows: TGCAGCGTATCGTTGACAGTTTTGGGCACTGAAGCTTTCTTT.